This T cell receptor (beta chain) was identified during a study of T-cell reconstitution after alpha-beta-depleted transplantation in children. A library of TCRbeta sequences, prepared with unique molecular identifiers, was generated. TCRdb reprocessed the PCR reads via MiXCR and lists one record per CDR3 protein. The sample holds fewer than 350,000 distinct CDR3 sequences, just over 7.5% seen once. With respect to this clonotype: Antigen specificity is unknown.

CDR1 and CDR2 (germline): MDHEN, SYDVKM. V dropped 7 bases and J dropped 1; count of bases not matched to a gene: 12. This CDR3 has 16 residues. Study findings and constraints: Expanded graft clones, several hundred of them, were reportedly the source of alpha-beta T cells about two months after transplant. T-cell numbers and diversity, one year after transplant, stemmed largely from T cells that were newly produced. It was surviving recipient T cells and thymic progenitors that gave some patients high TCRbeta diversity at day 60.

This specimen was peripheral blood, taken 360 days after TCRalphabeta/CD19-depleted stem cell transplant. V gene TRBV28 combines with J gene TRBJ1-1; 7 bases are a match to TRBD1. The source is a female patient aged 2-9 years who had a stem cell transplant for Fanconi anemia, so the T cells may come from the graft donor. The CDR3 here is CASNPHRGARNTEAFF. The CDR3 DNA reads TGTGCCAGCAACCCACACAGGGGCGCAAGGAACACTGAAGCTTTCTTT.